The next 13 T cell receptor beta chains were all read from a single sample in a study of OX40 agonist ivuxolimab in advanced cancers. Data came from immunoSEQ multiplex PCR; TCRdb stores just in-frame clones and leaves some out. The sample gives tens of thousands of clones, 70% to 90% of which show up once; roughly 1.4% is in the top ten. The material was CD4+ or CD8+ T cells sorted from blood, obtained in a trial of the OX40 agonist ivuxolimab. The receptors were gathered from an adult with an advanced solid tumor such as melanoma, head and neck, liver or kidney cancer.

The chain links TRBV4-3 to TRBJ1-6; 7 nucleotides line up with TRBD1. The CDR3 has 14 residues. With V trimmed by 1 base and J by 14 bases, 8 bases remained unmatched. The V gene's germline CDR1 is LGHNA and CDR2 YSLEER. CDR3 residues: CASSQVNRGNSLHF. The CDR3 DNA reads TGCGCCAGCAGCCAAGTTAACAGGGGAAATTCCCTCCACTTT.

This clone was detected once. This sequence joins TRBV5-1 and TRBJ2-5; 9 nucleotides line up with TRBD1. TRBJ2-7 matches the DNA end more closely, so the J call is doubtful. Germline V gives CDR1 SGHRS, CDR2 YFSETQ. The CDR3 sequence is 14 residues long. DNA for the CDR3: TGCGCCAGCAGCTCGACAGGGGGAACCTACGAGCAGTACTTC. Protein product: CASSSTGGTYEQYF.

The rearrangement uses TRBV7-9 and TRBJ2-7; TRBD2 is a possible D gene (5 bases). The germline V and J ends were trimmed by 1 base and 5 bases, with 6 bases remaining between them. The CDR3 is made up of 12 amino acids. Germline CDR1 is SEHNR and CDR2 is FQNEAQ (reference sequence). The CDR3 loop reads CASSLGENEQYF. The CDR3 DNA is TGTGCCAGCAGCTTAGGGGAGAACGAGCAGTACTTC.

V gene TRBV6-6 combines with J gene TRBJ2-3, with TRBD2 matching 8 bases. The trim removed 6 bases at V and 1 base at J, leaving 9 bases unmatched. The CDR3 contains 16 residues. Germline CDR1 is MNHNY and CDR2 is SVGAGI (reference sequence). The CDR3: CASSPKSGGGTDTQYF. Here the CDR3 DNA reads TGTGCCAGCAGCCCCAAGAGCGGGGGAGGCACAGATACGCAGTATTTT.

The V call is TRBV5-5, the J call TRBJ1-1; maybe TRBD1 (5 bases). V was trimmed by 3 bases and J by 2 bases, leaving 8 bases between them. CDR1 and CDR2 from the germline V gene are SGHKS and YYEKEE (reference sequence). The CDR3 spans 13 residues. CDR3 coding DNA: TGTGCCAGCAGCTGGGACTTTAACACTGAAGCTTTCTTT. This encodes CASSWDFNTEAFF. The whole variable domain, remainder taken from reference TRBV5-5 and TRBJ1-1, is DAGVTQSPTHLIKTRGQQVTLRCSPISGHKSVSWYQQVLGQGPQFIFQYYEKEERGRGNFPDRFSARQFPNYSSELNVNALLLGDSALYLCASSWDFNTEAFFGQGTRLTVV.

This chain uses TRBV27 with TRBJ2-5, with D maybe TRBD2 (5 bases). This CDR3 has 14 residues. Germline V gene data show CDR1 as MNHEY and CDR2 as SMNVEV (reference sequence). The V end lost 4 bases, the J end lost 1 base, and 10 bases lay between the germline ends. CDR3 loop: CASSSGTVQETQYF. The CDR3, as DNA: TGTGCCAGCAGTTCGGGAACAGTCCAAGAGACCCAGTACTTC.

This clone appeared a few times. The chain links TRBV18 to TRBJ1-1; 9 positions agree with TRBD1. Germline V gene sequence: CDR1 KGHSH, CDR2 LQKENI. V dropped 5 bases and J dropped 1; count of bases not matched to a gene: 5. The CDR3 extends over 15 amino acids. The CDR3 nucleotides are TGTGCCAGCTCAGTACAGGGGGCTGGGAACACTGAAGCTTTCTTT. It specifies CASSVQGAGNTEAFF.

The V call is TRBV2, the J call TRBJ2-3; 8 bases fit TRBD2. There are 15 residues in the CDR3. Germline CDR1 is SNHLY and CDR2 is FYNNEI. The trim removed 6 bases at V and 8 bases at J, leaving 13 bases unmatched. As DNA, the CDR3 is TGTGCCAGCAGGACGGGTGGCGGGGGGTCCCCTACGCAGTATTTT. Protein product: CASRTGGGGSPTQYF.

The gene calls are TRBV2 and TRBJ1-4; possibly TRBD1 for D (6 bases). This CDR3 comprises 13 residues. Germline lookup yields CDR1 SNHLY and CDR2 FYNNEI. Trimming took off 3 bases at V and 8 bases at J, with 10 bases between the two ends. CDR3 DNA sequence: TGTGCCAGCAGTGATGACAGGAACGAAAAACTGTTTTTT. Translation gives CASSDDRNEKLFF.

In its sample, this clone was seen once. The CDR3 nucleotides are TGCGCCAGCAGCTTGGCCTCCGGCGGGATGGGCTATGGCTACACCTTC. It is translated as CASSLASGGMGYGYTF. The V and J genes are TRBV5-1 and TRBJ1-2; no clear D. V shed 0 bases and J shed 4 bases, with 16 bases lying between them. CDR1 and CDR2 from the germline V gene are SGHRS and YFSETQ. The CDR3 length is 16 residues.

The CDR3, as DNA: TGTGCCAGTAGCAACCAGGGGGTAAAGACTGAAGCTTTCTTT. It codes for CASSNQGVKTEAFF. V and J are TRBV19 and TRBJ1-1; TRBD1 agrees at 7 bases. The CDR3 contains 14 residues. From germline, CDR1 is LNHDA and CDR2 SQIVND (reference sequence). Trimming at V came to 6 bases and at J to 5 bases, leaving 9 bases not matched to a gene.

This sequence joins TRBV7-3 and TRBJ1-3; possibly TRBD1 for D (5 bases). The V end was cut by 4 bases, the J end by 8 bases, with 12 bases between. This CDR3 is 13 amino acids long. Germline V CDR1 and CDR2: SGHTA, FQGTGA. Here the CDR3 reads CASSWGPGDTIYF. The CDR3 coding sequence is TGTGCCAGCAGCTGGGGACCCGGCGACACCATATATTTT.

The chain joins TRBV7-9 to TRBJ2-1, with D unresolved. The germline V and J ends were trimmed by 6 bases and 0 bases, with 12 bases remaining between them. This CDR3 contains 15 residues. Germline lookup yields CDR1 SEHNR and CDR2 FQNEAQ (reference sequence). The CDR3, as DNA: TGTGCCAGCAGTCTGGGGTCCAGCTCCTACAATGAGCAGTTCTTC. Residues: CASSLGSSSYNEQFF.